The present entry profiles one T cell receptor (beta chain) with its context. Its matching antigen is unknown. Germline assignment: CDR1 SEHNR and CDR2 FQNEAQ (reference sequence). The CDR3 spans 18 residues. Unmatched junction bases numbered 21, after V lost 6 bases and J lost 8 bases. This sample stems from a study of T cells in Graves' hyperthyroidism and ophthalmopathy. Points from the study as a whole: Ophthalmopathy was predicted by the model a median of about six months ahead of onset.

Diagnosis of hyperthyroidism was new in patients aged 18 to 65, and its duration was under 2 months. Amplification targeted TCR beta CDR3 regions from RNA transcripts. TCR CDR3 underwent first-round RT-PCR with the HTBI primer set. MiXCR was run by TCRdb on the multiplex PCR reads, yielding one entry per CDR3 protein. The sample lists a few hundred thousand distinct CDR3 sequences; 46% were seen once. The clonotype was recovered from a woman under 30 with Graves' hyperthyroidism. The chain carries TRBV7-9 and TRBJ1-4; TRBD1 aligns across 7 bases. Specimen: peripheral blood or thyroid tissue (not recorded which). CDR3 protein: CASSPPWGQSVGGEKLFF. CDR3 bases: TGTGCCAGCAGTCCTCCTTGGGGACAGTCAGTCGGTGGGGAAAAACTGTTTTTT.